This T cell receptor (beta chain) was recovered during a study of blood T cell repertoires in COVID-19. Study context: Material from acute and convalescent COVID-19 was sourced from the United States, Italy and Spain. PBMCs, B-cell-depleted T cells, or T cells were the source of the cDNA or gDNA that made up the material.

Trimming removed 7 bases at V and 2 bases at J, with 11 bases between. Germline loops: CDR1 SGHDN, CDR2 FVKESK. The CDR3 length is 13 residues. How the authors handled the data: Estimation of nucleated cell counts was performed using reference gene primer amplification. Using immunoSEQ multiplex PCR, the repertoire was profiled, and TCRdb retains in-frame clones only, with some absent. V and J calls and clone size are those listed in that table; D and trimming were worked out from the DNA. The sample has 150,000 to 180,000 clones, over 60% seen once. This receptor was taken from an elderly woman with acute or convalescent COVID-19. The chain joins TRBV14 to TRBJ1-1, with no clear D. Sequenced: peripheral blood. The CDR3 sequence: CASMNTDNTEAFF. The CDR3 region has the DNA TGTGCCAGCATGAACACCGATAACACTGAAGCTTTCTTT.